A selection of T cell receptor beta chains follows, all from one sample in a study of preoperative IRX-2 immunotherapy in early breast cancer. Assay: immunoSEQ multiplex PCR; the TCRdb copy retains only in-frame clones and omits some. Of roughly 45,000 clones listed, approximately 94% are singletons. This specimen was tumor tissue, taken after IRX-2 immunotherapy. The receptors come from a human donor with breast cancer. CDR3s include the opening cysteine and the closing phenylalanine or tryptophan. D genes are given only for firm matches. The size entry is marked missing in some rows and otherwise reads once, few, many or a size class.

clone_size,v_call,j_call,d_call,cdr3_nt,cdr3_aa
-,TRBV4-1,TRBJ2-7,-,TGCGCCAGCAGCCAAGACCCTTACCTCGGACAGAAATTCTACGAGCAGTACTTC,CASSQDPYLGQKFYEQYF
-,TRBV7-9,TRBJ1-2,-,TGTGCCAGCAGCTTCTCAAGTAACTATGGCTACACCTTC,CASSFSSNYGYTF
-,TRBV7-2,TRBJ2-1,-,TGTGCCAGCAGCCCGCCTGGAAATGAGCAGTTCTTC,CASSPPGNEQFF
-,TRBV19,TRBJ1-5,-,TGTGCCAGTAGTAGGAACAATCAGCCCCAGCATTTT,CASSRNNQPQHF
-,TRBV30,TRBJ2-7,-,TGTGCCTGGGCCAATGGACAGTCGCAGTACTTC,CAWANGQSQYF
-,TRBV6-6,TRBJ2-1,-,TGTGCCAGCAGTTGGCGAGCGGACTCCTACAATGAGCAGTTCTTC,CASSWRADSYNEQFF
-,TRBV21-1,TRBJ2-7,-,TGTGCCAGCAGCAAACGATCGTCCTACGAGCAGTACTTC,CASSKRSSYEQYF
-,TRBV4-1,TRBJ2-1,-,TGCGCCAGCCGTCAAAGCCTTACCCTACACAATGAGCAGTTCTTC,CASRQSLTLHNEQFF
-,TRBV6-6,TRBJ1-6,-,TGTGCCAGCAGTTACTCCGGGGGGGTGTTGAATTCACCCCTCCACTTT,CASSYSGGVLNSPLHF
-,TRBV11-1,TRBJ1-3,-,TGTGCCAGCAGCTCCAGGCGGACCGACTCTGGAAACACCATATATTTT,CASSSRRTDSGNTIYF
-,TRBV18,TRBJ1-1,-,TGTGCCAGCTCACTTGGACAGCCGAACACTGAAGCTTTCTTT,CASSLGQPNTEAFF
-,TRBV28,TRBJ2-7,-,TGTGCCAGCAAAAGAGGGATCCCCCCCTACGAGCAGTACTTC,CASKRGIPPYEQYF
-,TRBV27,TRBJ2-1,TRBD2,TGTGCCAGCAGTCCGGGGACTAGCGGGATCGGCAATGAGCAGTTCTTC,CASSPGTSGIGNEQFF
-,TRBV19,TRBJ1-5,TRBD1,TGTGCCAGTAGTATAAGAGAAGGCGGGGACAGGGACAATCAGCCCCAGCATTTT,CASSIREGGDRDNQPQHF
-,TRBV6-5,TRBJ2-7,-,TGTGCCAGCAGCCGCCCCTCCTACGAGCAGTACTTC,CASSRPSYEQYF
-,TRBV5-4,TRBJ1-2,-,TGTGCCAGCAGCTTGGTCCCAGGAGGCTACACCTTC,CASSLVPGGYTF
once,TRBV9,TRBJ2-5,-,TGTGCCAGCAGCCTCGGGCCCTCCTGGGTCGAGACCCAGTACTTC,CASSLGPSWVETQYF
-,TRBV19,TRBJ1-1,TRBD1,TGTGCCAGTAGTAAGACAGGGACGAACACTGAAGCTTTCTTT,CASSKTGTNTEAFF
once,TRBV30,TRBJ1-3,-,TGTGCCTGGGCTCAAAGACTCTCTGGAAACACCATATATTTT,CAWAQRLSGNTIYF
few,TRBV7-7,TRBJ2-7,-,TGTGCCAGCAGCCCCGGCCGAGGACAGCAGCAGTACTTC,CASSPGRGQQQYF
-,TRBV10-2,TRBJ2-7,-,TGCGCCAGCAGTTTTTCTTACGAGCAGTACTTC,CASSFSYEQYF
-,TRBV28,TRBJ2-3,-,TGTGCCAGCAGTTTCCCAGGTTCCACAGATACGCAGTATTTT,CASSFPGSTDTQYF
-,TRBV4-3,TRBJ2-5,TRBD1,TGCGCCAGCAGCCATAATGGACAGGGTAAAGAGACCCAGTACTTC,CASSHNGQGKETQYF
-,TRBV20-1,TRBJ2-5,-,TGCAGTGCCTATAAGGTAGAGACCCAGTACTTC,CSAYKVETQYF
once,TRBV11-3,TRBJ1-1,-,TGTGCCAGCAGCTCCAGTGAGGGCGGGACTGAAGCTTTCTTT,CASSSSEGGTEAFF
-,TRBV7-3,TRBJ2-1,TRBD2,TGTGCCAGCAGCTCGGGAGCGGGGGGGTACAATGAGCAGTTCTTC,CASSSGAGGYNEQFF